These 22 T cell receptor beta chains were sequenced from one sample in a study of cytomegalovirus exposure and HLA in healthy donors. Primers included in the PCR were 60 Vbeta and 13 Jbeta primers. Measured with immunoSEQ multiplex PCR; TCRdb has only the in-frame clones, and not every one. The table records around 76,000 clones, about four fifths of them present only once. The sequenced material came from PBMCs. These receptors originate from a woman in her forties in good health and CMV-seropositive.

The V gene is TRBV5-6, the J gene TRBJ2-3; 8 bases align to TRBD1. CDR3 size: 14 residues. Germline V gene data show CDR1 as SGHDT and CDR2 as YYEEEE. V dropped 4 bases and J dropped 8; count of bases not matched to a gene: 9. The CDR3 nucleotides are TGTGCCAGCAGCCTTCGGACAGGGTATGGTACGCAGTATTTT. Translating it yields CASSLRTGYGTQYF.

The chain combines TRBV6-5 with TRBJ1-2; weak D call: TRBD1 (6 bases). V dropped 0 bases and J dropped 4 bases, with 9 bases sitting between them. This CDR3 contains 14 residues. Per germline, CDR1 MNHEY and CDR2 SVGAGI. The CDR3, as DNA: TGTGCCAGCAGTTACTCGGCCAGGGGCTATGGCTACACCTTC. The encoded protein is CASSYSARGYGYTF.

The J gene is TRBJ2-7, the V gene TRBV27; D might be TRBD2 (5 bases). There are 14 residues in the CDR3. With 5 bases removed from V and 3 bases from J, the gap between germline ends came to 14 bases. Germline-derived CDR1 and CDR2 are MNHEY and SMNVEV (reference sequence). The CDR3 protein is CASSLRIGNYEQYF. As DNA, the CDR3 is TGTGCCAGCAGTCTACGGATCGGGAACTACGAGCAGTACTTC.

This clone was seen just once. The CDR3 DNA reads TGTGCCAGCAGCTTGGGTTACGGAGCGGGTTCACCCCTCCACTTT. Protein sequence: CASSLGYGAGSPLHF. The chain uses TRBV5-6 and TRBJ1-6; no clear D. The V end was cut by 0 bases, the J end by 9 bases, with 13 bases between. The germline gives CDR1 SGHDT, CDR2 YYEEEE. This CDR3 contains 15 residues.

The chain has TRBV7-2 and TRBJ2-3, with 8 bases identical to TRBD1. V was clipped by 3 bases and J by 3 bases; unmatched bases: 5. Germline CDR1 reads SGHTA; CDR2 reads FQGNSA. This CDR3 contains 15 residues. CDR3 in DNA: TGTGCCAGCAGCTTCACTCAGGGGGCGACAGATACGCAGTATTTT. Translating it yields CASSFTQGATDTQYF.

The J gene is TRBJ2-5, the V gene TRBV19; 15 bases are shared with TRBD2. V gave up 9 bases and J gave up 5 bases; unmatched junction bases: 7. The CDR3 sequence is 15 residues long. From germline, CDR1 is LNHDA and CDR2 SQIVND (reference sequence). CDR3 in DNA: TGTGCCAGACTCGGACTAGCGGGGGGGCGGGAGACCCAGTACTTC. This encodes CARLGLAGGRETQYF.

The V gene is TRBV19, the J gene TRBJ2-2, with TRBD1 matching 9 bases. CDR3 size: 14 residues. Germline CDR1 LNHDA, CDR2 SQIVND (reference sequence). V lost 6 bases, J lost 4 bases, and 3 bases stayed unmatched. CDR3 in DNA: TGTGCCAGTAGCCAGGACAGGGGCACCGGGGAGCTGTTTTTT. As protein: CASSQDRGTGELFF. Variable domain in full (rest from reference TRBV19 and TRBJ2-2): DGGITQSPKYLFRKEGQNVTLSCEQNLNHDAMYWYRQDPGQGLRLIYYSQIVNDFQKGDIAEGYSVSREKKESFPLTVTSAQKNPTAFYLCASSQDRGTGELFFGEGSRLTVL.

The J gene is TRBJ2-7, the V gene TRBV9; D ambiguous. This CDR3 has 11 residues. V was pared by 3 bases and J by 3 bases, with 4 bases between. Germline lookup yields CDR1 SGDLS and CDR2 YYNGEE. The CDR3 DNA reads as TGTGCCAGCAGCGCCAGCTACGAGCAGTACTTC. It specifies CASSASYEQYF.

The chain couples TRBV5-1 to TRBJ1-1; D ambiguous. This CDR3 comprises 12 residues. V was clipped by 4 bases and J by 8 bases, with 12 bases between them. In germline, CDR1 is SGHRS, CDR2 YFSETQ. DNA for the CDR3: TGCGCCAGCAGCCAGAGGGCGGACGAAGCTTTCTTT. Protein product: CASSQRADEAFF.

A word on this clone: Distinct nucleotide sequences in the sample also encode this CDR3. V gene TRBV21-1 combines with J gene TRBJ1-6. TRBV21-1 is a listed pseudogene. This CDR3 region has 18 residues. The CDR3 region has the DNA TGTGCCAGCAGCAAAGAGTCGAGGCCCAAGCGGCAAGATTCGCCCCTCCACTTT. This sequence encodes CASSKESRPKRQDSPLHF.

This rearrangement joins TRBV7-9 to TRBJ1-4, with a possible D match to TRBD1 (6 bases). CDR1 SEHNR and CDR2 FQNEAQ come from the germline V gene (reference sequence). The V and J ends lost 4 bases and 0 bases respectively, with 18 bases between them. CDR3 size: 18 residues. CDR3 sequence (DNA): TGTGCCAGCAGCTCCCCTCGGGGGGCTCGGGCAACTAATGAAAAACTGTTTTTT. Its translation: CASSSPRGARATNEKLFF.

The chain has TRBV27 and TRBJ1-6, with 7 bases aligning to TRBD1. The CDR3 extends over 14 amino acids. Germline CDR1 MNHEY, CDR2 SMNVEV (reference sequence). The V and J ends lost 3 bases and 7 bases, in that order; junction bases with no gene match: 3. Written as DNA, the CDR3 is TGTGCCAGCAGTTTCGGGACAGAAAATTCACCCCTCCACTTT. It yields the protein CASSFGTENSPLHF.

The V and J genes are TRBV30 and TRBJ2-3; D is possibly TRBD1 (5 bases). This CDR3 contains 15 residues. Germline CDR1 and CDR2: GTSNPN and SVGIG (reference sequence). The V end was cut by 5 bases, the J end by 1 base, with 16 bases between. CDR3 bases: TGTGCCTGGGCCAAACGGACACTCCGCACAGATACGCAGTATTTT. Protein: CAWAKRTLRTDTQYF.

The gene calls are TRBV10-1 and TRBJ2-5; 13 positions match TRBD2. The V gene's germline CDR1 is WNHNN and CDR2 SYGVQD (reference sequence). V dropped 6 bases and J dropped 3; count of bases not matched to a gene: 1. The CDR3 is 14 residues long. CDR3 loop: CASRGLAGEETQYF. The CDR3 DNA sequence: TGCGCCAGCAGAGGACTAGCGGGGGAAGAGACCCAGTACTTC.

This clone appeared once. The chain uses TRBV7-9 and TRBJ1-1; 7 nucleotides agree with TRBD1. Germline lookup yields CDR1 SEHNR and CDR2 FQNEAQ (reference sequence). CDR3 length: 12 amino acids. The junction had 3 bases not matched to a gene; V was cut back by 3 bases and J by 8 bases. CDR3 residues: CASSLGDSEAFF. The CDR3 bases are TGTGCCAGCAGCTTGGGGGACAGCGAAGCTTTCTTT.

This clone was picked up a small number of times. One end of the junction is discordant with germline, which a read error may explain. The chain employs TRBV7-9 and TRBJ2-5, with 8 nucleotides matching TRBD2. The J call may be faulty, since TRBJ2-7 better matches the DNA end. This CDR3 comprises 15 residues. From germline, CDR1 is SEHNR and CDR2 FQNEAQ (reference sequence). CDR3 residues: CSSSWARRGEYEQYF. Written as DNA, the CDR3 is TGTTCCAGCAGCTGGGCCCGGCGGGGGGAATACGAGCAGTACTTC.

The chain is built from TRBV19 and TRBJ1-1; D is perhaps TRBD1 (5 bases). Per germline, CDR1 LNHDA and CDR2 SQIVND (reference sequence). With 7 bases removed from V and 8 bases from J, the gap between germline ends came to 11 bases. The CDR3 has 11 amino acids. CDR3 DNA: TGTGCCAGTACCCAGGGCAGGGAAGCTTTCTTT. As protein: CASTQGREAFF. The full variable domain, in which reference TRBV19 and TRBJ1-1 provide the parts outside the CDR3, is DGGITQSPKYLFRKEGQNVTLSCEQNLNHDAMYWYRQDPGQGLRLIYYSQIVNDFQKGDIAEGYSVSREKKESFPLTVTSAQKNPTAFYLCASTQGREAFFGQGTRLTVV.

The DNA for the CDR3 is TGTGCCAGCAGCTCGCCGGGACTAGCGGGTGGTGTTGAGCAGTTCTTC. This codes for CASSSPGLAGGVEQFF. The gene calls are TRBV7-9 and TRBJ2-1; 12 bases line up with TRBD2. In germline, CDR1 is SEHNR, CDR2 FQNEAQ (reference sequence). J was trimmed by 9 bases and V by 4 bases; bases with no gene match: 10. The CDR3 totals 16 residues.

This chain links TRBV4-3 with TRBJ1-2; the match to TRBD1 covers 9 bases. Germline lookup yields CDR1 LGHNA and CDR2 YSLEER. The CDR3 runs to 12 residues. The V and J ends lost 10 bases and 4 bases, in that order; junction bases with no gene match: 4. The CDR3 nucleotides are TGCGCCACGGGACAGGGTAGCTATGGCTACACCTTC. Amino acids: CATGQGSYGYTF.

The chain links TRBV7-3 to TRBJ1-6; D ambiguous. The CDR3 is 13 amino acids. Germline V gene data show CDR1 as SGHTA and CDR2 as FQGTGA. V was shortened by 5 bases and J by 9 bases, with 11 bases between the two germline ends. CDR3 region: CASSLEVGSPLHF. The CDR3 region has the DNA TGTGCCAGCAGCCTAGAGGTGGGTTCACCCCTCCACTTT. Looking up the rest from reference TRBV7-3 and TRBJ1-6 gives the full variable domain: GAGVSQTPSNKVTEKGKYVELRCDPISGHTALYWYRQSLGQGPEFLIYFQGTGAADDSGLPNDRFFAVRPEGSVSTLKIQRTERGDSAVYLCASSLEVGSPLHFGNGTRLTVT.

The chain links TRBV30 to TRBJ1-4; possibly TRBD1 for D (6 bases). The CDR3 totals 13 residues. The V end lost 4 bases, the J end lost 6 bases, and 12 bases lay between the germline ends. Germline values: CDR1 GTSNPN, CDR2 SVGIG (reference sequence). The CDR3 spells CAWTSGADEKLFF. CDR3 in DNA: TGTGCCTGGACCTCAGGGGCGGATGAAAAACTGTTTTTT.

This rearrangement joins TRBV5-1 to TRBJ2-2, with 11 bases aligning to TRBD1. The CDR3 contains 15 residues. After removal of 5 bases from V and 6 bases from J, the junction contained 6 bases not matched to a gene. Germline loops: CDR1 SGHRS, CDR2 YFSETQ. CDR3 loop: CASRRTGGAPGELFF. CDR3 DNA: TGCGCCAGCAGACGGACAGGGGGCGCCCCCGGGGAGCTGTTTTTT.